These 12 T cell receptor beta chains were sequenced from one sample in a study of T cells in Graves' hyperthyroidism and ophthalmopathy. RNA transcripts were the template for amplifying TCR beta CDR3 regions. TCR CDR3 regions were first amplified by RT-PCR with HTBI primers. In TCRdb, the multiplex PCR reads were re-called with MiXCR into one record per CDR3 protein. The table shows about 540,000 distinct CDR3 sequences, with just over 45% occurring only once. Material: peripheral blood or thyroid tissue (not recorded which). All receptors come from a woman aged 18-29 years with Graves' hyperthyroidism.

This clonotype was observed many times. The chain employs TRBV7-9 and TRBJ1-1; unclear D gene. V lost 5 bases to trimming and J lost 10 bases, with 14 bases between them. The CDR3 consists of 12 residues. The germline V gene encodes CDR1 SEHNR and CDR2 FQNEAQ (reference sequence). In DNA, the CDR3 is TGTGCCAGCAGCGAGGACGTCTCCCGAGCTTTCTTT. Its protein is CASSEDVSRAFF.

A word on this clonotype: One base away lies a much larger clone, so this may be a sequencing read error. V gene TRBV5-1 combines with J gene TRBJ1-4; 7 bases are shared with TRBD1. This CDR3 has 15 amino acids. CDR1 and CDR2 (germline): SGHRS, YFSETQ. The ends lost 7 bases at V and 7 bases at J; junction bases unmatched: 13. The CDR3 DNA reads as TGCGCCAGCGGCCTAAGACAGGGCGGGGGTGAAAAACTGTTTTTT. Translating it yields CASGLRQGGGEKLFF.

The chain joins TRBV24-1 to TRBJ2-5; TRBD2 matches 7 bases. There are 14 residues in the CDR3. V trimming: 7 bases; J trimming: 2 bases; junction bases outside the gene matches: 6. The germline V gene encodes CDR1 KGHDR and CDR2 SFDVKD. This chain's CDR3 is CATSKGLVQETQYF. The CDR3 DNA sequence: TGTGCCACCAGCAAAGGACTAGTACAAGAGACCCAGTACTTC.

This clonotype was picked up many times. The genes are TRBV7-9 and TRBJ1-4; 7 bases match TRBD1. Trimming at V came to 5 bases and at J to 5 bases, leaving 5 bases not matched to a gene. Germline V lookup: CDR1 SEHNR, CDR2 FQNEAQ (reference sequence). The CDR3 has 14 residues. CDR3 protein: CASSVGQINEKLFF. CDR3 DNA sequence: TGTGCCAGCAGCGTGGGACAGATAAATGAAAAACTGTTTTTT.

In this sample, this clonotype turned up many times. CDR3 nucleotide sequence: TGTGCCAGACAGGGGTCTCTTGGAACTGAAGCTTTCTTT. Translation: CARQGSLGTEAFF. The chain joins TRBV2 to TRBJ1-1; 7 positions agree with TRBD1. V trimming: 9 bases; J trimming: 5 bases; junction bases outside the gene matches: 9. Germline loops: CDR1 SNHLY, CDR2 FYNNEI. The CDR3 contains 13 residues.

Ten or more counts support this clonotype. The chain recombines TRBV13 with TRBJ2-6, with 8 positions matching TRBD2. This CDR3 contains 19 residues. V gave up 4 bases and J gave up 0 bases; unmatched junction bases: 11. Per germline, CDR1 PRHDT and CDR2 FYEKMQ (reference sequence). DNA of the CDR3: TGTGCCAGCAGCTCATTAATGACGGGAGGGCTCTCTGGGGCCAACGTCCTGACTTTC. Amino acids: CASSSLMTGGLSGANVLTF.

The rearrangement uses TRBV24-1 and TRBJ2-5; D ambiguous. From germline, CDR1 is KGHDR and CDR2 SFDVKD. Between the trimmed V and J ends, which lost 5 bases and 6 bases, there was a span of 18 bases. The CDR3 is 15 residues long. CDR3 nucleotide sequence: TGTGCCACCAGTGCTTCCTTGGGCGGCGCCCAGACCCAGTACTTC. It codes for CATSASLGGAQTQYF.

The chain combines TRBV3-1 with TRBJ2-5; TRBD2 matches at 11 bases. V was clipped by 0 bases and J by 1 base; unmatched bases: 22. Germline V CDR1 and CDR2: LGHDT, YNNKEL (reference sequence). The CDR3 totals 23 residues. CDR3 amino acids: CASSQDIPPMTSGNTDRQETQYF. CDR3 coding DNA: TGTGCCAGCAGCCAAGATATTCCTCCCATGACTAGCGGGAACACCGACCGCCAAGAGACCCAGTACTTC.

The table lists this clonotype with a count of one. CDR3: CSVDAQGALALHTGELFF. CDR3 coding DNA: TGCAGCGTTGACGCACAGGGGGCGCTTGCCTTGCACACCGGGGAGCTGTTTTTT. The chain recombines TRBV29-1 with TRBJ2-2, with TRBD1 identical over 9 bases. J lost 3 bases, V lost 3 bases, and 14 bases had no gene match. CDR3 length equals 18 residues. From germline, CDR1 is SQVTM and CDR2 ANQGSEA.

This clonotype has ten or more counts. The V and J genes are TRBV27 and TRBJ2-7; D is unresolved. CDR1 and CDR2 from the germline V gene are MNHEY and SMNVEV (reference sequence). The CDR3 loop spans 15 amino acids. V dropped 2 bases and J dropped 0 bases, with 11 bases sitting between them. The CDR3 region has the DNA TGTGCCAGCAGTTTAGGGCAGGCCTACTCCTACGAGCAGTACTTC. Its protein product is CASSLGQAYSYEQYF.

This clonotype appeared many times. The chain uses TRBV5-5 and TRBJ1-5, with a weak D call TRBD1 (5 bases). The CDR3 spans 15 residues. The germline V gene encodes CDR1 SGHKS and CDR2 YYEKEE (reference sequence). V gave up 3 bases and J gave up 4 bases, with 14 bases separating them. This chain's CDR3 is CASSWGGALNQPQHF. CDR3 nucleotide sequence: TGTGCCAGCAGCTGGGGGGGAGCCCTAAATCAGCCCCAGCATTTT.

The chain joins TRBV5-6 to TRBJ1-2; D is undetermined. The V gene lost 2 bases and the J gene lost 12 bases, with 11 bases spanning the gap. CDR3 length: 11 residues. Per the germline V gene, CDR1 is SGHDT and CDR2 is YYEEEE. CDR3 DNA sequence: TGTGCCAGCAGCTTAGGCTGGGAGAACACCTTC. This sequence encodes CASSLGWENTF.